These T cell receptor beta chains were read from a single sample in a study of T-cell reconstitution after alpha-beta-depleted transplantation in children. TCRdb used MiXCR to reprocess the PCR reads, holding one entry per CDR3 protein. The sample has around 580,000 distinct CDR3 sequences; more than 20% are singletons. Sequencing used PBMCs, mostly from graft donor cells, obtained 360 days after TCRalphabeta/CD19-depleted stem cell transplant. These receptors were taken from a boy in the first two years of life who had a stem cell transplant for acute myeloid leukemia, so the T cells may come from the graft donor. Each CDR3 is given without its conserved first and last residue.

AISESRLAGRQETQY,TRBV10-3,TRBJ2-5
SVRGRALKETQY,TRBV29-1,TRBJ2-5
ASSQGTGASPEQY,TRBV4-3,TRBJ2-7
ASKPRRLSTDTQY,TRBV6-2/TRBV6-3,TRBJ2-3
SLARGDYGYT,TRBV20-1,TRBJ1-2
ASSILAGGPFRTQF,TRBV6-5,TRBJ2-1
ASSLGRGQNTGELF,TRBV5-1,TRBJ2-2
SPGTHTGELF,TRBV20-1,TRBJ2-2
ASSVDPGPNTEAF,TRBV9,TRBJ1-1
ASSSPSAGGNTDTQY,TRBV12-3/TRBV12-4,TRBJ2-3
SASTSPSTDTQY,TRBV20-1,TRBJ2-3
ASSRAGDGYNEQF,TRBV2,TRBJ2-1
SARNRQGQVLNTEAF,TRBV20-1,TRBJ1-1
ASSYRGLAGILDTQY,TRBV6-5,TRBJ2-3
ASSQVGASGLLADTQY,TRBV4-3,TRBJ2-3
ASSLGRVGNEQF,TRBV7-8,TRBJ2-1
SARGASGGLEQY,TRBV20-1,TRBJ2-7
ASSPENGQSYNEQF,TRBV25-1,TRBJ2-1
ASRVGLASTGELF,TRBV12-3/TRBV12-4,TRBJ2-2
ASSRRDYEETQY,TRBV11-3,TRBJ2-5
ASRQRGEQY,TRBV12-3/TRBV12-4,TRBJ2-7
ASSSGGTGWEETQY,TRBV7-2,TRBJ2-5
SAVGTKETQY,TRBV20-1,TRBJ2-5
ASATGGAAF,TRBV6-2/TRBV6-3,TRBJ1-1
ASTLRYDTQY,TRBV5-1,TRBJ2-3
ASSFRAGETQY,TRBV6-5,TRBJ2-5
SASDSRSTGELF,TRBV20-1,TRBJ2-2
ASSFSGGLNTDTQY,TRBV6-5,TRBJ2-3
SAMGVPGYT,TRBV20-1,TRBJ1-2
ASSLDGTNIPNYGYT,TRBV5-1,TRBJ1-2
ASSYSTVDTDTQY,TRBV6-5,TRBJ2-3
ASSRGQAWFGV,TRBV12-3/TRBV12-4,TRBJ2-2
ASSAQAGGPYEQF,TRBV6-4,TRBJ2-1
SARDFFASGGPGWADTQY,TRBV20-1,TRBJ2-3
SARDRALPQETQY,TRBV20-1,TRBJ2-5
ASSEPGVVNNEQF,TRBV10-1,TRBJ2-1
ASNFPDRGGEQF,TRBV6-2/TRBV6-3,TRBJ2-1
ASSQVAGGRYNEQF,TRBV14,TRBJ2-1
ASSQVRGGLIQQY,TRBV4-3,TRBJ2-7
ASRARTEAF,TRBV12-3/TRBV12-4,TRBJ1-1
ASSLKRGLKNIQY,TRBV6-1,TRBJ2-4
ASSPSGARGR,TRBV18,TRBJ2-4
SARVLDRPNEQY,TRBV20-1,TRBJ2-7
ASGSGADTQY,TRBV5-1,TRBJ2-3
ASSYTGSYEQY,TRBV6-5,TRBJ2-7
ASSLGEPFEAF,TRBV11-2,TRBJ1-1
ASSYGVRQGSLNTEAF,TRBV6-5,TRBJ1-1
ASSMRTSGTSQETQY,TRBV7-8,TRBJ2-5
SARGGGPQETQY,TRBV20-1,TRBJ2-5
SALVLAGHNEQF,TRBV20-1,TRBJ2-1
TPGGTTDTQY,TRBV20-1,TRBJ2-3
ASSLAGGTGDTQY,TRBV27,TRBJ2-3
ASSERQGEETQY,TRBV5-1,TRBJ2-5
ASRQVPDTYTDTQY,TRBV5-1,TRBJ2-3
ASSTKTGQGRRTEAF,TRBV6-1,TRBJ1-1
SARWQGMAEAF,TRBV20-1,TRBJ1-1
ASSGSGANVLT,TRBV18,TRBJ2-6
ASSPRDGGYTDTQY,TRBV7-2,TRBJ2-3
SVEGDRGYGYT,TRBV29-1,TRBJ1-2
ASSLGGPGGSDEQF,TRBV7-2,TRBJ2-1